The clone carrying this TCR beta chain was seen a few times. Its antigen is still unknown. Reasons for excluding patients were uncontrolled infection, other autoimmune disease, pregnancy or lactation. These data belong to a study of T cells in Graves' hyperthyroidism and ophthalmopathy. Study as a whole: Peripheral blood was collected at initial diagnosis, before any treatment. Regarding the study as a whole: Researchers report that a 13 V-J model separated ophthalmopathy from stable hyperthyroidism. Among clonotypes expanded in thyroid above 0.001, most were also found in blood.

Amplified regions were TCR beta CDR3 sequences from RNA transcripts. The HTBI primer set drove a first-round RT-PCR of the TCR CDR3. Each CDR3 protein is one row after TCRdb ran MiXCR on the multiplex PCR reads. The data show 600,000 or so distinct CDR3 sequences, more than 14% seen once. This CDR3 is built from 14 residues. J was trimmed by 4 bases and V by 10 bases; bases with no gene match: 9. The sequence was obtained from a woman aged 45-65 years with Graves' ophthalmopathy. J is TRBJ2-1 and V is TRBV12-3 or TRBV12-4; 8 nucleotides line up with TRBD2. The material sequenced was blood. CDR3 DNA: TGTGCCACCACCCTGGGACTAGATTACAATGAGCAGTTCTTC. This codes for CATTLGLDYNEQFF.